The TCR beta chain under discussion was sequenced for a study of blood T cell repertoires in COVID-19. The overall study: COVID-19 samples from acute and convalescent phases originated in the United States, Italy and Spain. Sources were T cells, B-cell-depleted T cells, or PBMCs; the material itself was cDNA or gDNA.

In the authors' workflow: How many nucleated cells were present was estimated from reference gene primer amplification. The data were produced by immunoSEQ multiplex PCR, yet TCRdb's version contains in-frame clones alone and is incomplete. Clonal size and the V and J genes are those of that table, whereas D and trimming came from the DNA. The table has over 90,000 clones, 60% to 80% seen once. The material sequenced was peripheral blood. The TCR comes from a man aged 55-75 years with active or convalescent COVID-19.

CDR3 sequence reads: CASSLEGAAYNEQFF. The DNA of the CDR3 is TGTGCCAGCAGCTTAGAGGGGGCGGCCTACAATGAGCAGTTCTTC. The chain links TRBV7-2 to TRBJ2-1; TRBD1 matches 7 bases. Germline CDR1 and CDR2: SGHTA and FQGNSA. This CDR3 is 15 amino acids long. V dropped 1 base and J dropped 2; count of bases not matched to a gene: 2.